The sequence of this T cell receptor beta chain was determined in a study of blood T cell repertoires in COVID-19. Study as a whole: PBMCs, B-cell-depleted T cells, or T cells provided the cDNA or gDNA that made up the material.

Trimming took 5 bases from V and 5 from J; bases not matched to a gene: 9. The CDR3 loop spans 15 amino acids. Looked up from germline, CDR1 is KGHSH and CDR2 is LQKENI. In the authors' workflow: The assay estimated nucleated cells by amplifying reference gene primers. Repertoires were generated with immunoSEQ multiplex PCR, while TCRdb's copy carries only in-frame clones and drops some. D and trimming come from the DNA, and the V and J calls and clone size come from that table. Of roughly 340,000 clones in the sample, 80% to 90% were seen once. The chain links TRBV18 to TRBJ2-7, with 10 bases identical to TRBD2. The sequencing sample was made of PBMCs or T cells enriched from blood (not recorded which). This TCR came from a man between 18 and 29 years old who had recovered from COVID-19. For the CDR3, the DNA is TGTGCCAGCTCAACCACTAGCGGGACCCTGGACGAGCAGTACTTC. Translated, it gives CASSTTSGTLDEQYF.